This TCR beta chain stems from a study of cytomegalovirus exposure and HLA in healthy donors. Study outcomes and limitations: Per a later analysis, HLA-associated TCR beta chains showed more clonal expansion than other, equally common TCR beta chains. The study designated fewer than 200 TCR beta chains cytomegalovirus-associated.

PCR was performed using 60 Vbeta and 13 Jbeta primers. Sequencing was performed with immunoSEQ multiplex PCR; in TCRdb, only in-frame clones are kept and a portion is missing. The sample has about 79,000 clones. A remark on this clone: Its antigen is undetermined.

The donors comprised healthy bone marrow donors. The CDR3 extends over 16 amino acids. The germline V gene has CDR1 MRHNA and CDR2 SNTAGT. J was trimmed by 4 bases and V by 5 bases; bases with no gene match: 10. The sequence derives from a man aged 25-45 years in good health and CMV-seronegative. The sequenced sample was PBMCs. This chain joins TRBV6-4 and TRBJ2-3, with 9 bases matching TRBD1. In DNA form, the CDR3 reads TGTGCCAGCAGTTCATCCGGCACAGGGGGCCCAGATACGCAGTATTTT. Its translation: CASSSSGTGGPDTQYF.